This T cell receptor (beta chain) was sequenced for a study of blood T cell repertoires in COVID-19. Background on the study: Specimens from acute and convalescent COVID-19 originated in the United States, Italy and Spain. PBMCs, B-cell-depleted T cells, or T cells were the source of the cDNA or gDNA that made up the material.

V lost 0 bases to trimming and J lost 8 bases, with 19 bases between them. Germline lookup yields CDR1 MRHNA and CDR2 SNTAGT. The CDR3 is 16 amino acids. Seattle's enrolled individuals joined amid active infection and were then monitored longitudinally. Original data processing: Cell counts per sample came from amplifying reference gene primers. Assay used: immunoSEQ multiplex PCR; TCRdb lists only in-frame clones, some missing. That table supplies the V and J calls and clone size; D and trimming were determined from the DNA. The table includes 250,000 to 300,000 clones, 88% detected once. Specimen: peripheral blood. The sequence derives from a woman in her 30s with COVID-19, enrolled during active disease. This chain joins TRBV6-4 and TRBJ1-2, with D perhaps TRBD1 (5 bases). CDR3 sequence reads: CASSDSGIGGSSGYTF. CDR3 coding DNA: TGTGCCAGCAGTGACTCTGGCATCGGGGGTTCGTCAGGCTACACCTTC.